The 13 T cell receptor beta chains reported below all come from one sample, sequenced in a study of cytomegalovirus exposure and HLA in healthy donors. Amplification used 60 Vbeta primers and 13 Jbeta primers. Sequenced by immunoSEQ multiplex PCR; TCRdb stores in-frame clones only, minus some. This repertoire shows around 110,000 clones, roughly 76% found once; its top ten account for roughly 6%. The sequencing input was PBMCs. The receptors shown here come from a woman aged 45-59 years in good health and CMV-seropositive.

The chain is built from TRBV11-2 and TRBJ2-1; TRBD1 is a possible D gene (6 bases). This CDR3 contains 18 residues. The V gene's germline CDR1 is SGHAT and CDR2 FQNNGV. Trimming took off 5 bases at V and 2 bases at J, with 22 bases between the two ends. The CDR3 sequence is CASSPQTWVGAPYNEQFF. The CDR3 nucleotides are TGTGCCAGCAGCCCTCAAACTTGGGTGGGGGCCCCCTACAATGAGCAGTTCTTC.

CDR3 sequence: CASSPLTVRTDTQYF. DNA for the CDR3: TGTGCCAGCAGCCCCCTGACAGTACGCACAGATACGCAGTATTTT. This chain connects TRBV9 to TRBJ2-3; D may be TRBD1 (5 bases). Trimming left V 4 bases short and J 1 base short, with 13 bases between. The germline V gene has CDR1 SGDLS and CDR2 YYNGEE. The CDR3 is 15 residues long.

In its sample, this clone was seen once. The chain has TRBV19 and TRBJ1-5; TRBD1 matches 11 bases. Trimming at V came to 6 bases and at J to 6 bases, leaving 10 bases not matched to a gene. The CDR3 totals 16 residues. Germline V CDR1 and CDR2: LNHDA, SQIVND (reference sequence). CDR3 coding DNA: TGTGCCAGTAGCTCCCGTGGACAGGGGGCAGGTCAGCCCCAGCATTTT. Amino acid sequence: CASSSRGQGAGQPQHF.

The chain employs TRBV6-6 and TRBJ1-3; the D gene is possibly TRBD1 (6 bases). Trimming took 5 bases from V and 0 from J, leaving 14 bases between them. This CDR3 region has 16 residues. From germline, CDR1 is MNHNY and CDR2 SVGAGI (reference sequence). CDR3 amino acids: CASSGQQGPSGNTIYF. Here the CDR3 DNA reads TGTGCCAGCAGTGGGCAGCAGGGGCCCTCTGGAAACACCATATATTTT.

A few counts support this clone. The V and J genes are TRBV6-1 and TRBJ1-4; no clear D. Germline CDR1 is MNHNS and CDR2 is SASEGT. V was shortened by 6 bases and J by 4 bases, with 12 bases between the two germline ends. The CDR3 loop spans 14 amino acids. Here the CDR3 reads CASSLPRINEKLFF. CDR3 nucleotide sequence: TGTGCCAGCAGCCTCCCGAGGATTAATGAAAAACTGTTTTTT.

The CDR3 DNA sequence: TGCAGCGTTGTAATAGGGGCGAACCTCTACGAGCAGTACTTC. It encodes CSVVIGANLYEQYF. The chain combines TRBV29-1 with TRBJ2-7, with a possible D match to TRBD1 (5 bases). CDR3 length: 14 amino acids. Germline V gene lookup returns CDR1 SQVTM and CDR2 ANQGSEA. Between the trimmed V and J ends, which lost 4 bases and 3 bases, there was a span of 16 bases.

This clone has just one count. This rearrangement joins TRBV27 to TRBJ1-2, with TRBD1 matching 10 bases. The germline V gene encodes CDR1 MNHEY and CDR2 SMNVEV (reference sequence). CDR3 length: 14 residues. V was pared by 3 bases and J by 8 bases, with 6 bases of the junction left unmatched. This CDR3 reads CASSFRQGAWGYTF. In DNA form, the CDR3 reads TGTGCCAGCAGTTTCAGACAGGGGGCGTGGGGCTACACCTTC.

The table lists this clone with a count of one. This chain links TRBV7-2 with TRBJ2-5; 9 bases line up with TRBD2. Germline CDR1 reads SGHTA; CDR2 reads FQGNSA. The CDR3 is made up of 17 amino acids. With 5 bases clipped from V and 4 bases from J, the junction kept 14 bases outside the gene matches. The CDR3 loop reads CASSLAGTSFFGETQYF. For the CDR3, the DNA is TGTGCCAGCAGCCTCGCCGGGACTAGCTTTTTCGGAGAGACCCAGTACTTC. Filled out from reference TRBV7-2 and TRBJ2-5, the complete variable domain reads GAGVSQSPSNKVTEKGKDVELRCDPISGHTALYWYRQSLGQGLEFLIYFQGNSAPDKSGLPSDRFSAERTGGSVSTLTIQRTQQEDSAVYLCASSLAGTSFFGETQYFGPGTRLLVL.

The gene calls are TRBV28 and TRBJ1-4; D possibly corresponds to TRBD1 (6 bases). This CDR3 region has 14 residues. The germline gives CDR1 MDHEN, CDR2 SYDVKM. Trimming left V 8 bases short and J 7 bases short, with 17 bases between. The CDR3 loop reads CASCQTGRGEKLFF. CDR3 DNA sequence: TGTGCCAGCTGCCAGACAGGACGAGGTGAAAAACTGTTTTTT. The complete variable domain, with remaining parts taken from reference TRBV28 and TRBJ1-4, reads DVKVTQSSRYLVKRTGEKVFLECVQDMDHENMFWYRQDPGLGLRLIYFSYDVKMKEKGDIPEGYSVSREKKERFSLILESASTNQTSMYLCASCQTGRGEKLFFGSGTQLSVL.

This clone was seen only once. The chain links TRBV7-3 to TRBJ1-1, with 8 bases that match TRBD1. The V gene end was trimmed by 4 bases and the J gene end by 2 bases; junction bases not matched to a gene: 6. The CDR3 loop spans 15 amino acids. The germline V gene has CDR1 SGHTA and CDR2 FQGTGA. The CDR3 region has the DNA TGTGCCAGCAGCTCCCAGGGGGCTCCCAACACTGAAGCTTTCTTT. Its translation is CASSSQGAPNTEAFF.

The chain employs TRBV4-1 and TRBJ2-1; 9 nucleotides align to TRBD2. CDR1 is MGHRA, CDR2 YSYEKL, per germline. The CDR3 is 18 amino acids. V gave up 0 bases and J gave up 2 bases; unmatched junction bases: 8. The CDR3 DNA reads TGCGCCAGCAGCCAAGATGGGGTACAGCGGGGGGCCTACAATGAGCAGTTCTTC. Residues: CASSQDGVQRGAYNEQFF.

V gene TRBV4-1 combines with J gene TRBJ2-2, with TRBD2 as a possible D gene (6 bases). Germline V gene lookup returns CDR1 MGHRA and CDR2 YSYEKL. The V end was cut by 4 bases, the J end by 5 bases, with 14 bases between. The CDR3 runs to 15 residues. The DNA of the CDR3 is TGCGCCAGCAGCCTGAGACTGGGGGGAACCGGGGAGCTGTTTTTT. The encoded protein is CASSLRLGGTGELFF.

This chain uses TRBV10-3 with TRBJ2-1, with TRBD2 matching over 11 bases. The junction had 3 bases not matched to a gene; V was cut back by 4 bases and J by 10 bases. Germline V gene lookup returns CDR1 ENHRY and CDR2 SYGVKD. CDR3 length: 13 amino acids. The CDR3 bases are TGTGCCATCAGTGTAGCGGGGGGGCCCGAGCAGTTCTTC. Translated: CAISVAGGPEQFF.